This T cell receptor beta chain appears in the sequencing data of a study of naive and memory T cell subsets. V was pared by 5 bases and J by 2 bases, with 16 bases between. The CDR3 length is 15 residues. Germline V CDR1 and CDR2: DFQATT, SNEGSKA (reference sequence). The beta constant-region primer was an equimolar mix of two oligonucleotides covering TRBC1 and TRBC2. Nested alpha and beta constant-region primers with the SP2 primer drove four PCR rounds on ligated cDNA. MiXCR was run by TCRdb on the UMI-ligation and nested PCR reads, yielding one entry per CDR3 protein. Found here are around 130,000 distinct CDR3 sequences, over 30% of them singletons; the top ten hold 0.75% to 1%.

This TCR came from a human donor in good health. Sequenced: central memory CD4+ T cells from blood. V and J are TRBV20-1 and TRBJ1-5; D ambiguous. The CDR3 reads CSAGSRSHGNQPQHF. CDR3 DNA sequence: TGCAGTGCTGGAAGTCGGAGTCATGGCAATCAGCCCCAGCATTTT.